Below, 3 T cell receptor beta chains from the same sample are listed, as sequenced in a study of T cell responses to AZD1222 COVID-19 vaccine. The method was immunoSEQ multiplex PCR; TCRdb's version includes in-frame clones alone and lacks a portion of them. This sample has about 130,000 clones, with 80% to 90% found just once. Sequenced here: peripheral blood, sampled on day 0 of AZD1222 vaccination. The receptors here all came from an adult in good health.

The chain uses TRBV20-1 and TRBJ2-7; perhaps TRBD2 as D (6 bases). Trimming pared 3 bases from V and 2 bases from J, leaving 20 bases between. Germline V lookup: CDR1 DFQATT, CDR2 SNEGSKA (reference sequence). This CDR3 is built from 16 residues. Here the CDR3 DNA reads TGCAGTGCTAGTGGGGGGACGGGGAAAAATCCCTACGAGCAGTACTTC. This encodes CSASGGTGKNPYEQYF.

The chain combines TRBV7-2 with TRBJ2-7; D may be TRBD2 (5 bases). The CDR3 spans 15 residues. V lost 5 bases and J lost 1, with 15 bases in between. Germline CDR1 is SGHTA and CDR2 is FQGNSA. CDR3 coding DNA: TGTGCCAGCAGCCACCGCCCTCGGGAATCCTACGAGCAGTACTTC. As protein: CASSHRPRESYEQYF.

The CDR3 protein is CASTFRVNTEAFF. Here the CDR3 DNA reads TGTGCCAGTACTTTCAGGGTGAACACTGAAGCTTTCTTT. This chain uses TRBV28 with TRBJ1-1; D might be TRBD1 (5 bases). The ends were cut back, 9 bases at V and 0 bases at J, with 11 bases in the middle. From germline, CDR1 is MDHEN and CDR2 SYDVKM. This CDR3 spans 13 amino acids.